The T cell receptor beta chain under discussion was sequenced for a study of OX40 agonist ivuxolimab in advanced cancers. About the research overall: Therapy given before enrollment (anti-PD-1, anti-PD-L1 or anti-CTLA-4) was allowed, and over 35% had some.

The CDR3 consists of 14 residues. Germline lookup yields CDR1 SGHDT and CDR2 YYEEEE. Trimming at V came to 0 bases and at J to 5 bases, leaving 2 bases not matched to a gene. Findings and caveats of the study: Clones of CD4+ and CD8+ blood T cells grew by week 6 at doses of 0.1 to 3.0 mg/kg. Low normalized T-cell clonal expansion was also seen in some nonresponders.

With regard to this clone: Antigen: not known.

The data were produced by immunoSEQ multiplex PCR, yet TCRdb's version contains in-frame clones alone and is incomplete. The sample consists of some 30,000 clones, 92% of them appearing once. The clonotype was recovered from an adult with an advanced solid tumor such as melanoma, head and neck, liver or kidney cancer. The chain employs TRBV5-6 and TRBJ2-1; 7 positions match TRBD1. Sequencing was performed on CD4+ or CD8+ T cells sorted from blood, taken in a trial of the OX40 agonist ivuxolimab. The CDR3 loop is CASSLGTGHNEQFF. CDR3 nucleotides: TGTGCCAGCAGCTTGGGGACAGGTCACAATGAGCAGTTCTTC.